The 13 T cell receptor beta chains in this list originate from one sample, sequenced in a study of T cells in Graves' hyperthyroidism and ophthalmopathy. RNA transcripts were the template for amplifying TCR beta CDR3 regions. The HTBI primer set drove a first-round RT-PCR of the TCR CDR3. TCRdb reprocessed the multiplex PCR reads via MiXCR and lists one record per CDR3 protein. This table holds 300,000 to 500,000 distinct CDR3 sequences, about an eighth found once. Sequencing was carried out using blood. The receptors originated from a man aged 50-60 years with Graves' ophthalmopathy.

The chain uses TRBV5-1 and TRBJ2-2; D unresolved. This CDR3 spans 16 amino acids. Germline V gene sequence: CDR1 SGHRS, CDR2 YFSETQ. Trimming took 0 bases from V and 0 from J, leaving 9 bases between them. DNA for the CDR3: TGCGCCAGCAGCTTGGAGTTCTGGACGAACACCGGGGAGCTGTTTTTT. Translated: CASSLEFWTNTGELFF.

The rearrangement links TRBV7-8 to TRBJ2-1; 9 bases fit TRBD2. The germline V gene encodes CDR1 SGHVS and CDR2 FQNEAQ. The junction had 4 bases not matched to a gene; V was cut back by 1 base and J by 3 bases. The CDR3 is 16 residues long. CDR3 region: CASSLGAGGGYNEQFF. The CDR3 DNA sequence: TGTGCCAGCAGCTTAGGGGCGGGAGGGGGCTACAATGAGCAGTTCTTC.

There are many counts of this clonotype. The chain joins TRBV24-1 to TRBJ1-5, with 7 bases that match TRBD1. The trim removed 3 bases at V and 5 bases at J, leaving 3 bases unmatched. CDR1 and CDR2 from the germline V gene are KGHDR and SFDVKD. CDR3 length: 14 residues. The CDR3 nucleotides are TGTGCCACCAGTGATACAGGGGAATATCAGCCCCAGCATTTT. Protein sequence: CATSDTGEYQPQHF.

This clonotype has at least ten counts. This chain joins TRBV3-1 and TRBJ2-4; 9 bases match TRBD1. The CDR3 spans 15 residues. The V and J ends lost 1 base and 6 bases, in that order; junction bases with no gene match: 4. CDR1 and CDR2 from the germline V gene are LGHDT and YNNKEL (reference sequence). CDR3 amino acids: CASSQGQGVGNIQYF. DNA of the CDR3: TGTGCCAGCAGCCAAGGACAGGGGGTGGGAAACATTCAGTACTTC.

This clonotype has just a few counts. This may be a read error: a much more frequent sequence differs by one nucleotide. Written as DNA, the CDR3 is TGCGCCAGCAGCTTGGCCCTCGGGACTAGCGGCTACGAGCAGTACTTC. Translation: CASSLALGTSGYEQYF. J is TRBJ2-7 and V is TRBV5-1; 11 bases align to TRBD2. This CDR3 spans 16 amino acids. Per germline, CDR1 SGHRS and CDR2 YFSETQ. Trimming at V came to 0 bases and at J to 3 bases, leaving 5 bases not matched to a gene.

This clonotype was seen more than once but under ten times. The DNA for the CDR3 is TGTGCCAGCCGCCCGTATAGCAAAAACATTCAGTACTTC. Its translation is CASRPYSKNIQYF. The V gene is TRBV27, the J gene TRBJ2-4, with unresolved D. Germline V gives CDR1 MNHEY, CDR2 SMNVEV (reference sequence). The CDR3 sequence is 13 residues long. The V and J ends lost 8 bases and 3 bases respectively, with 11 bases between them.

This clonotype has a count of ten or more. V gene TRBV4-2 combines with J gene TRBJ1-1, with unresolved D. This CDR3 spans 15 amino acids. V was clipped by 2 bases and J by 3 bases, with 13 bases between them. Germline-derived CDR1 and CDR2 are LGHNA and YNFKEQ. The CDR3 DNA is TGTGCCAGCAGCCAATCCAAGGGATCTTACACTGAAGCTTTCTTT. Translated, it gives CASSQSKGSYTEAFF.

This clonotype was recorded many times. This sequence joins TRBV20-1 and TRBJ2-7; D ambiguous. V dropped 6 bases and J dropped 0 bases, with 15 bases sitting between them. CDR1 is DFQATT and CDR2 is SNEGSKA in the germline V gene (reference sequence). The length of the CDR3 is 14 residues. The CDR3 sequence is CSASKTRDSYEQYF. CDR3 DNA sequence: TGCAGTGCCAGCAAGACACGAGACTCCTACGAGCAGTACTTC.

This clonotype was counted a few times. The V call is TRBV3-1, the J call TRBJ2-5; D is unclear. V lost 0 bases, J lost 2 bases, and 10 bases lay in between. Germline V gives CDR1 LGHDT, CDR2 YNNKEL (reference sequence). The CDR3 covers 15 residues. DNA for the CDR3: TGTGCCAGCAGCCAAGATCGGCTTCCACAAGAGACCCAGTACTTC. Translating gives CASSQDRLPQETQYF.

Points on this clonotype: With a much larger clone just one base away, this may be a read error. V gene TRBV12-3 or TRBV12-4 combines with J gene TRBJ2-1; weak D call: TRBD2 (6 bases). The V gene lost 4 bases and the J gene lost 4 bases, with 11 bases spanning the gap. This CDR3 has 14 amino acids. CDR3 sequence: CASSSRGRYNEQFF. DNA of the CDR3: TGTGCCAGCAGTTCCCGGGGGAGGTACAATGAGCAGTTCTTC.

This clonotype was counted many times. The rearrangement links TRBV12-3 or TRBV12-4 to TRBJ1-5; no clear D. V was trimmed by 6 bases and J by 6 bases, leaving 21 bases between them. The CDR3 covers 16 residues. CDR3 protein: CASSPARLGNVQPQHF. CDR3 bases: TGTGCCAGCAGCCCCGCTCGGCTTGGCAACGTTCAGCCCCAGCATTTT.

In this sample, this clonotype turned up many times. The CDR3 DNA follows: TGTGCCAGCAGTTTACCCCCAGGTCAGGGGGCGTCGTACGAGCAGTACTTC. Protein product: CASSLPPGQGASYEQYF. V is TRBV28 and J is TRBJ2-7; TRBD1 matches 8 bases. CDR1 and CDR2 from the germline V gene are MDHEN and SYDVKM. V lost 2 bases, J lost 4 bases, and 13 bases stayed unmatched. CDR3 length equals 17 residues.

This clonotype was detected many times. This sequence joins TRBV3-1 and TRBJ2-1; D is possibly TRBD2 (5 bases). This CDR3 is 15 amino acids long. Trimming took 2 bases from V and 1 from J, leaving 9 bases between them. Germline V gene lookup returns CDR1 LGHDT and CDR2 YNNKEL (reference sequence). The CDR3 is CASSQRGISYNEQFF. DNA for the CDR3: TGTGCCAGCAGCCAACGGGGAATATCCTACAATGAGCAGTTCTTC.